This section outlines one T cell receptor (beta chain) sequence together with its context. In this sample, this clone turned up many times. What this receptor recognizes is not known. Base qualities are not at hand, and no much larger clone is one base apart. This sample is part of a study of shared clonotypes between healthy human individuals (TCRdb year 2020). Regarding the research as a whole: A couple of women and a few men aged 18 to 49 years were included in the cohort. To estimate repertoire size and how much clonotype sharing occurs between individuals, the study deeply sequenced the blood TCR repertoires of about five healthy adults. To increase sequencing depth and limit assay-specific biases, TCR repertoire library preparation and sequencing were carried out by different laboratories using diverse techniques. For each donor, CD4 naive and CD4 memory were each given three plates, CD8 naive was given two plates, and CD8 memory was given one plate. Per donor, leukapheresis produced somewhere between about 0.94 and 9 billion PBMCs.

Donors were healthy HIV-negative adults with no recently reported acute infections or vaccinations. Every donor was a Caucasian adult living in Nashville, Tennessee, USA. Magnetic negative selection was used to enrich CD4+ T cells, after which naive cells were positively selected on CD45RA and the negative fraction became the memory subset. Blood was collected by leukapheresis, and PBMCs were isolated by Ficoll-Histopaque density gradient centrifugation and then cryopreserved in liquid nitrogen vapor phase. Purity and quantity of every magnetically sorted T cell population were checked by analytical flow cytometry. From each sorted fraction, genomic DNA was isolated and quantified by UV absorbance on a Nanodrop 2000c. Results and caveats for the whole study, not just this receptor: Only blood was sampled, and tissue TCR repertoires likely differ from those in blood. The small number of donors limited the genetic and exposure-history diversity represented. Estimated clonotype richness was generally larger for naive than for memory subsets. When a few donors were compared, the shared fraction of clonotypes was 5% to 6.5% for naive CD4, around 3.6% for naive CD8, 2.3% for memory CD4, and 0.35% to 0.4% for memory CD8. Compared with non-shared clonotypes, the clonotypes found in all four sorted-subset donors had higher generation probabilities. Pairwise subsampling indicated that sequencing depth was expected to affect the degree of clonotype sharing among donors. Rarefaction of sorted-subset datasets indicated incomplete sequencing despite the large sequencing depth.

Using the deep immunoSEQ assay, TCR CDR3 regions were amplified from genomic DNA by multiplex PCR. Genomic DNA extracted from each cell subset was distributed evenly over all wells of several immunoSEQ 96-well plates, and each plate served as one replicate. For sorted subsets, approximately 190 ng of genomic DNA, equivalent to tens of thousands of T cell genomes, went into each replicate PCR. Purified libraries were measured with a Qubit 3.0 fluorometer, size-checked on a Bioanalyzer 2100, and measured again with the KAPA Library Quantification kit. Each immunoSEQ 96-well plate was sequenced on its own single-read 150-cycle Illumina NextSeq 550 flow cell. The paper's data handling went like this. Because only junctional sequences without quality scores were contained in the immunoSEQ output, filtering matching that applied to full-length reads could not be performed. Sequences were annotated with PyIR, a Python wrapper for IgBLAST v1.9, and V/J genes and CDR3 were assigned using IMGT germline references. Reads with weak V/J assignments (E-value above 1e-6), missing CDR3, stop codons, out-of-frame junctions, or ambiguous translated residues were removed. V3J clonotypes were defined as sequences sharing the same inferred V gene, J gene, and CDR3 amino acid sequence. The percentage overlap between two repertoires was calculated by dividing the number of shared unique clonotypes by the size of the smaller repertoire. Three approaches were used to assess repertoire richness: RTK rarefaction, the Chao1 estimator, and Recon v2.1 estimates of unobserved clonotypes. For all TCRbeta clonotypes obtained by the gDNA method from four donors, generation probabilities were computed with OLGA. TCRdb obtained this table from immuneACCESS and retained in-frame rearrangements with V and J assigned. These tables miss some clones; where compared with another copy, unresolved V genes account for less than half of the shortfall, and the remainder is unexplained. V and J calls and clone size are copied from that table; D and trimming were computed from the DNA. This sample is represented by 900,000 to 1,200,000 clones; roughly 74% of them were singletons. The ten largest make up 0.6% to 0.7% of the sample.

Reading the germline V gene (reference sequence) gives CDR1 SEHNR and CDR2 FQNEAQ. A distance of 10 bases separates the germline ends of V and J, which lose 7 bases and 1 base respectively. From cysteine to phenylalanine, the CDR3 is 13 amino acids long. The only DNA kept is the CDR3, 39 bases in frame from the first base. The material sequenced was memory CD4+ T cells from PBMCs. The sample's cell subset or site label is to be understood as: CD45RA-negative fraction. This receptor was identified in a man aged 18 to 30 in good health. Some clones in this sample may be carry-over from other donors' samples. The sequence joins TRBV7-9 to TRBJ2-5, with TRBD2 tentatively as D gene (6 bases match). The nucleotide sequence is TGTGCCAGCACCCTGGGGGGCCAAGAGACCCAGTACTTC. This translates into CASTLGGQETQYF.